This entry lists 30 T cell receptor beta chains sequenced from one sample in a study of T cell changes during pregnancy in multiple sclerosis. The assay was immunoSEQ multiplex PCR, and TCRdb's table has in-frame clones only and misses some. The data contain tens of thousands of clones, over 85% of them singletons. Sequences were derived from peripheral blood, sampled in the first trimester of pregnancy. Receptors were obtained from a female donor in good health, enrolled as a control in a pregnancy study.

V gene TRBV5-1 combines with J gene TRBJ2-7; TRBD1 is a possible D gene (6 bases). V was clipped by 3 bases and J by 2 bases, with 12 bases between them. The CDR3 covers 14 residues. CDR1 and CDR2 from the germline V gene are SGHRS and YFSETQ. CDR3 in DNA: TGCGCCAGCAGCTCGGACAGATTTCCCTACGAGCAGTACTTC. Protein: CASSSDRFPYEQYF. Variable domain in full (rest from reference TRBV5-1 and TRBJ2-7): KAGVTQTPRYLIKTRGQQVTLSCSPISGHRSVSWYQQTPGQGLQFLFEYFSETQRNKGNFPGRFSGRQFSNSRSEMNVSTLELGDSALYLCASSSDRFPYEQYFGPGTRLTVT.

V gene TRBV5-1 combines with J gene TRBJ1-2, with TRBD1 identical over 11 bases. CDR3 length: 15 residues. Losses at the gene ends were 2 bases for V and 5 bases for J; bases not matched to a gene: 5. Germline loops: CDR1 SGHRS, CDR2 YFSETQ. DNA of the CDR3: TGCGCCAGCAGCTTCGGGACAGGGGGAAGGTATGGCTACACCTTC. It encodes CASSFGTGGRYGYTF.

The V gene is TRBV7-8, the J gene TRBJ2-1; TRBD2 aligns across 8 bases. The CDR3 extends over 17 amino acids. Looked up from germline, CDR1 is SGHVS and CDR2 is FQNEAQ. Losses at the gene ends were 5 bases for V and 4 bases for J; bases not matched to a gene: 13. The CDR3 region is CASSVFSAGASYNEQFF. The CDR3 region has the DNA TGTGCCAGCAGCGTATTCTCAGCGGGAGCAAGTTACAATGAGCAGTTCTTC.

In regard to this clone: One end of the junction does not line up with germline, which may come from a read error. This chain links TRBV2 with TRBJ2-5, with 7 bases lining up with TRBD2. From germline, CDR1 is SNHLY and CDR2 FYNNEI. The CDR3 is made up of 15 amino acids. This chain's CDR3 is CADAPGRGNQETQYF. CDR3 in DNA: TGCGCCGATGCTCCGGGGCGGGGGAATCAAGAGACCCAGTACTTC.

J is TRBJ1-5 and V is TRBV28; 11 positions agree with TRBD1. V dropped 4 bases and J dropped 0; count of bases not matched to a gene: 8. The length of the CDR3 is 18 residues. CDR1 and CDR2 (germline): MDHEN, SYDVKM. In nucleotides, the CDR3 is TGTGCCAGCAGTTCCCGGACAGGGGGCTTAAATAGCAATCAGCCCCAGCATTTT. It translates to CASSSRTGGLNSNQPQHF.

This chain connects TRBV7-2 to TRBJ2-1; no clear D. CDR1 is SGHTA, CDR2 FQGNSA, per germline. Between the trimmed V and J ends, which lost 1 base and 4 bases, there was a span of 8 bases. The CDR3 totals 14 residues. CDR3 region: CASSLVSGYNEQFF. The CDR3 DNA sequence: TGTGCCAGCAGCTTAGTATCAGGATACAATGAGCAGTTCTTC.

The chain employs TRBV19 and TRBJ1-1; TRBD1 might be the D (6 bases). The germline V gene has CDR1 LNHDA and CDR2 SQIVND (reference sequence). V shed 4 bases and J shed 7 bases, with 19 bases lying between them. The CDR3 consists of 15 residues. CDR3 DNA sequence: TGTGCCAGTAGTACCCAAAGCGACAGGTTAGGTGAAGCTTTCTTT. Amino acid sequence: CASSTQSDRLGEAFF.

The V and J genes are TRBV7-2 and TRBJ1-6; maybe TRBD1 (5 bases). Germline loops: CDR1 SGHTA, CDR2 FQGNSA. This CDR3 comprises 16 residues. Trimming took 3 bases from V and 0 from J, leaving 9 bases between them. CDR3 amino acids: CASSFTGFSYNSPLHF. The DNA of the CDR3 is TGTGCCAGCAGCTTTACAGGATTCTCCTATAATTCACCCCTCCACTTT.

V and J are TRBV6-6 and TRBJ1-1, with no clear D. Germline CDR1 and CDR2: MNHNY and SVGAGI (reference sequence). This CDR3 contains 16 residues. V was pared by 3 bases and J by 0 bases, with 14 bases between. The CDR3 DNA reads TGTGCCAGCAGTTATAGGGAGGTCAGAATGAACACTGAAGCTTTCTTT. This gives the protein CASSYREVRMNTEAFF.

This clone appeared a single time. CDR3 nucleotides: TGTGCCAGCAGTGAAGCCAGGGGGACCTACGAGCAGTACTTC. It translates to CASSEARGTYEQYF. The J gene is TRBJ2-5, the V gene TRBV6-1; the match to TRBD1 covers 7 bases. With the DNA end fitting TRBJ2-7 better, the J assignment may be wrong. The CDR3 has 14 amino acids. Germline V gives CDR1 MNHNS, CDR2 SASEGT.

The V and J genes are TRBV10-3 and TRBJ2-5, with a tentative D call TRBD1 (6 bases). CDR3 length: 13 amino acids. Germline V lookup: CDR1 ENHRY, CDR2 SYGVKD. With 9 bases removed from V and 5 bases from J, the gap between germline ends came to 16 bases. CDR3 loop: CAIQGSAQETQYF. CDR3 bases: TGTGCCATACAGGGTTCCGCGCAGGAGACCCAGTACTTC.

This chain joins TRBV5-5 and TRBJ2-1, with a possible D match to TRBD1 (8 bases). Germline CDR1 reads SGHKS; CDR2 reads YYEKEE (reference sequence). The V and J ends lost 0 bases and 6 bases respectively, with 16 bases between them. This CDR3 has 16 amino acids. CDR3 sequence: CASSLDSTGGGNEQFF. The CDR3, as DNA: TGTGCCAGCAGCTTGGATTCAACAGGGGGGGGCAATGAGCAGTTCTTC.

This clone is medium-sized in the sample. The genes are TRBV15 and TRBJ1-5; D perhaps matches TRBD1 (6 bases). This CDR3 region has 15 residues. Germline V gives CDR1 LNHNV, CDR2 YYDKDF (reference sequence). Trimming stripped 0 bases from V and 2 bases from J, with 8 bases between. For the CDR3, the DNA is TGTGCCACCAGCAGAGACCGGACAGGCAATCAGCCCCAGCATTTT. Its translation: CATSRDRTGNQPQHF.

The V gene is TRBV27, the J gene TRBJ2-7; TRBD1 matches 11 bases. The V gene end was trimmed by 5 bases and the J gene end by 3 bases; junction bases not matched to a gene: 6. CDR3 length: 15 residues. The germline V gene has CDR1 MNHEY and CDR2 SMNVEV (reference sequence). The CDR3 DNA is TGTGCCAGCAGTCCGTGGGGGACAGGGGGCTACGAGCAGTACTTC. It yields the protein CASSPWGTGGYEQYF.

The V gene is TRBV7-8, the J gene TRBJ2-5, with TRBD1 identical over 8 bases. The V gene end was trimmed by 4 bases and the J gene end by 2 bases; junction bases not matched to a gene: 6. Germline loops: CDR1 SGHVS, CDR2 FQNEAQ. This CDR3 comprises 15 residues. The CDR3 bases are TGTGCCAGCAGCTCCCTGGGGACAGGACAAGAGACCCAGTACTTC. Amino acids: CASSSLGTGQETQYF.

The rearrangement joins TRBV28 to TRBJ1-2; TRBD1 is a possible D gene (5 bases). CDR1 is MDHEN and CDR2 is SYDVKM in the germline V gene. Trimming took 10 bases from V and 0 from J, leaving 18 bases between them. The CDR3 is 15 residues long. CDR3 bases: TGTGCCACCACCTCTTTGACAGACCCTAACTATGGCTACACCTTC. The encoded protein is CATTSLTDPNYGYTF.

The chain employs TRBV7-3 and TRBJ2-2, with 8 bases matching TRBD2. The germline gives CDR1 SGHTA, CDR2 FQGTGA. Germline trimming cut 5 bases from V and 0 bases from J; bases unmatched to any gene: 2. The CDR3 is 15 residues long. The CDR3, as DNA: TGTGCCAGCAGCATGGGACTAGCGAACACCGGGGAGCTGTTTTTT. Protein sequence: CASSMGLANTGELFF.

In DNA, the CDR3 is TGTGCCAGCAGTTACACAATGACAGGGGACGAGCAGTACTTC. Encoded protein: CASSYTMTGDEQYF. The genes are TRBV6-6 and TRBJ2-7; 8 bases line up with TRBD1. Unmatched junction bases numbered 5, after V lost 2 bases and J lost 5 bases. Germline V gene lookup returns CDR1 MNHNY and CDR2 SVGAGI (reference sequence). The CDR3 extends over 14 amino acids.

The chain employs TRBV18 and TRBJ2-2; D call uncertain. This CDR3 spans 18 amino acids. Looked up from germline, CDR1 is KGHSH and CDR2 is LQKENI. With 3 bases removed from V and 1 base from J, the gap between germline ends came to 18 bases. The CDR3 DNA reads as TGTGCCAGCTCACCGGGTGACTTGCTACGACGGAACACCGGGGAGCTGTTTTTT. This gives the protein CASSPGDLLRRNTGELFF.

The chain combines TRBV4-1 with TRBJ2-7, with 8 bases matching TRBD2. Germline CDR1 MGHRA, CDR2 YSYEKL. The trim removed 4 bases at V and 0 bases at J, leaving 5 bases unmatched. The CDR3 contains 15 residues. The CDR3 spells CASSPSGGLSYEQYF. The CDR3 DNA reads TGCGCCAGCAGCCCCAGCGGGGGTCTCTCCTACGAGCAGTACTTC.

This chain uses TRBV28 with TRBJ1-2; D is possibly TRBD1 (6 bases). The germline V gene encodes CDR1 MDHEN and CDR2 SYDVKM. The CDR3 has 15 residues. Trimming removed 6 bases at V and 0 bases at J, with 14 bases between. In DNA, the CDR3 is TGTGCCAGCAGCCCTGCCGGGACAACTAACTATGGCTACACCTTC. The encoded protein is CASSPAGTTNYGYTF.

This chain connects TRBV10-3 to TRBJ1-6; the match to TRBD1 covers 7 bases. V trimming: 0 bases; J trimming: 0 bases; junction bases outside the gene matches: 8. The CDR3 is made up of 19 amino acids. The germline V gene has CDR1 ENHRY and CDR2 SYGVKD. The CDR3 loop is CAISESGRTGLSYNSPLHF. CDR3 bases: TGTGCCATCAGTGAGTCCGGGCGGACAGGACTCTCCTATAATTCACCCCTCCACTTT.

CDR3 sequence: CASSPTEVYYNEQFF. In DNA, the CDR3 is TGTGCCAGCAGCCCAACGGAGGTATACTACAATGAGCAGTTCTTC. The chain couples TRBV7-8 to TRBJ2-1; possible D gene TRBD2, 5 bases. V lost 5 bases and J 3 bases, leaving 14 bases between the germline ends. The CDR3 length is 15 residues. Per germline, CDR1 SGHVS and CDR2 FQNEAQ.

This chain connects TRBV7-9 to TRBJ2-7; TRBD1 aligns across 8 bases. The CDR3 covers 15 residues. Trimming took 4 bases from V and 3 from J; bases not matched to a gene: 8. Germline values: CDR1 SEHNR, CDR2 FQNEAQ (reference sequence). The CDR3 DNA follows: TGTGCCAGCAGCTCCGCCGGGACAGGCTTCTACGAGCAGTACTTC. Translating it yields CASSSAGTGFYEQYF.

The rearrangement joins TRBV28 to TRBJ1-2; D is perhaps TRBD1 (5 bases). V was pared by 4 bases and J by 3 bases, with 12 bases between. The CDR3 extends over 14 amino acids. The germline V gene encodes CDR1 MDHEN and CDR2 SYDVKM. The CDR3 DNA reads TGTGCCAGCAGTTCGCGGGGGACCCACTATGGCTACACCTTC. This encodes CASSSRGTHYGYTF.

This chain joins TRBV28 and TRBJ2-1, with 7 bases aligning to TRBD1. J gave up 3 bases and V 8 bases, and 4 bases lay outside the gene matches. This CDR3 has 13 residues. Germline lookup yields CDR1 MDHEN and CDR2 SYDVKM. CDR3 in DNA: TGTGCCAGCGAGACAGGGAGCTACAATGAGCAGTTCTTC. It encodes CASETGSYNEQFF.

The sample holds one count of this clone. This chain uses TRBV5-8 with TRBJ2-4; D is perhaps TRBD2 (6 bases). The germline V and J ends were trimmed by 2 bases and 6 bases, with 9 bases remaining between them. CDR1 SGHTS and CDR2 YDEGEE come from the germline V gene. This CDR3 spans 13 amino acids. CDR3 amino acids: CASSLSGLNIQYF. The DNA for the CDR3 is TGTGCCAGCAGCTTAAGCGGGCTAAACATTCAGTACTTC.

This clone was detected only once. The V gene is TRBV25-1, the J gene TRBJ1-2; no clear D. Germline V gene lookup returns CDR1 MGHDK and CDR2 SYGVNS. V lost 5 bases, J lost 9 bases, and 19 bases lay in between. This CDR3 region has 14 residues. The CDR3, as DNA: TGTGCCAGCAGTCTCATCGGAACAGCCAGTAGCTACACCTTC. Translated, it gives CASSLIGTASSYTF.

The gene calls are TRBV18 and TRBJ1-4; D remains ambiguous. The CDR3 runs to 14 residues. V lost 6 bases and J lost 2, with 10 bases in between. Germline lookup yields CDR1 KGHSH and CDR2 LQKENI. The CDR3 spells CASSLGLTNEKLFF. CDR3 nucleotides: TGTGCCAGCTCCCTGGGCCTTACTAATGAAAAACTGTTTTTT.

J is TRBJ2-1 and V is TRBV11-1; no clear D gene. The CDR3 is 13 residues long. Germline values: CDR1 SGHAT, CDR2 FQDESV (reference sequence). The V and J ends lost 5 bases and 6 bases respectively, with 11 bases between them. Here the CDR3 reads CASSPPSINEQFF. The CDR3 DNA is TGTGCCAGCAGCCCACCTTCTATCAATGAGCAGTTCTTC.